The 16 T cell receptor beta chains presented below share a single source sample, sequenced in a study of breast tumors, draining lymph nodes, adjacent tissues. The lymph nodes were axillary draining lymph nodes from breast cancer patients. TCRdb redid the calling of the multiplex PCR reads with MiXCR, one entry per CDR3 protein. The sample records about 140,000 distinct CDR3 sequences, more than 20% being singletons. Sequenced sample: axillary lymph node tissue. These receptors all come from a female donor with breast cancer. Some clones in this sample may be carry-over from other donors' samples.

This clonotype was counted at least ten times. The chain joins TRBV6-2 or TRBV6-3 to TRBJ2-1; tentatively, D is TRBD1 (5 bases). The germline V and J ends were trimmed by 3 bases and 9 bases, with 9 bases remaining between them. This CDR3 is built from 12 residues. Germline values: CDR1 MNHEY, CDR2 SVGEGT. CDR3 protein: CASSYGATEQFF. The CDR3 bases are TGTGCCAGCAGTTATGGGGCTACTGAGCAGTTCTTC.

This chain connects TRBV7-2 to TRBJ1-4; TRBD1 matches 8 bases. Germline V gene data show CDR1 as SGHTA and CDR2 as FQGNSA. V dropped 8 bases and J dropped 9; count of bases not matched to a gene: 14. The CDR3 totals 15 residues. The CDR3 sequence is CASGSQGAAVKKLFF. CDR3 sequence (DNA): TGTGCCAGCGGCTCTCAGGGGGCCGCAGTGAAAAAACTGTTTTTT.

The table lists this clonotype with a few counts. This chain uses TRBV28 with TRBJ2-1, with 7 bases fitting TRBD1. The CDR3 runs 13 residues. V lost 5 bases to trimming and J lost 7 bases; unmatched junction nucleotides: 5. Germline values: CDR1 MDHEN, CDR2 SYDVKM. The CDR3 is CASSRQGWNEQFF. The DNA of the CDR3 is TGTGCCAGCAGTCGACAGGGATGGAATGAGCAGTTCTTC.

On this clonotype itself: This may come from a read error, since a much larger clone is one base off. The chain carries TRBV6-2 or TRBV6-3 and TRBJ2-7; TRBD2 might be the D (6 bases). CDR3 length: 13 residues. Trimming removed 5 bases from V and 6 bases from J, with 14 bases in between. CDR1 is MNHEY, CDR2 SVGEGT, per germline. The CDR3 region is CASSTTLGGEQYF. The CDR3 nucleotides are TGTGCCAGCAGTACCACCCTGGGGGGCGAGCAGTACTTC.

This clonotype is a singleton in its sample. Just one base apart from a much larger clone, this may be a read error. The chain employs TRBV15 and TRBJ2-1, with 12 bases that match TRBD2. Germline CDR1 is LNHNV and CDR2 is YYDKDF (reference sequence). V was clipped by 8 bases and J by 12 bases; unmatched bases: 11. The CDR3 totals 14 residues. CDR3 protein: CATERLAGADGQFF. DNA of the CDR3: TGTGCCACCGAGAGACTAGCGGGAGCCGATGGGCAGTTCTTC.

There are many counts of this clonotype. The gene calls are TRBV12-5 and TRBJ2-1; TRBD1 matches 9 bases. Germline V gene sequence: CDR1 LGHNT, CDR2 FRNRAP. The V segment lost 5 bases and the J segment 1 base; nucleotides outside the gene matches: 6. The CDR3 contains 16 residues. The CDR3 DNA is TGTGCTAGTGGTACAACAGGGGGCGCATCCTACAATGAGCAGTTCTTC. Its translation: CASGTTGGASYNEQFF.

This clonotype was found a few times. The chain links TRBV28 to TRBJ1-5, with 11 bases lining up with TRBD1. This CDR3 is 16 amino acids long. The germline gives CDR1 MDHEN, CDR2 SYDVKM. Germline trimming cut 6 bases from V and 6 bases from J; bases unmatched to any gene: 10. The CDR3 spells CASRGQGVRDRQPQHF. The CDR3 region has the DNA TGTGCCAGCAGGGGACAGGGGGTGAGAGATCGTCAGCCCCAGCATTTT.

This clonotype was picked up many times. This sequence joins TRBV28 and TRBJ2-7; tentative D call: TRBD2 (7 bases). Per germline, CDR1 MDHEN and CDR2 SYDVKM. The CDR3 is 13 amino acids. Trimming took off 6 bases at V and 2 bases at J, with 11 bases between the two ends. The CDR3 protein is CASRTGGTYEQYF. CDR3 DNA: TGTGCCAGCAGAACGGGGGGCACCTACGAGCAGTACTTC.

This clonotype appeared many times. V and J are TRBV9 and TRBJ2-1, with 9 bases aligning to TRBD1. The germline CDR1 and CDR2 sequences are SGDLS and YYNGEE. The CDR3 length is 14 residues. The V gene end was trimmed by 4 bases and the J gene end by 7 bases; junction bases not matched to a gene: 6. In nucleotides, the CDR3 is TGTGCCAGCAGCTTAGGACAGGGGTGGAATGAGCAGTTCTTC. The encoded protein is CASSLGQGWNEQFF.

This clonotype was recorded a few times. A read error may be the cause here, since a much bigger clone is one base away. Since no conserved phenylalanine or tryptophan closes the CDR3, a read error is the likely cause. CDR3 region: CASSPTSGSSYNEQFL. Written as DNA, the CDR3 is TGTGCCAGCAGTCCAACTAGCGGTAGCTCCTACAATGAGCAGTTCCTC. This chain uses TRBV12-3 or TRBV12-4 with TRBJ2-1, with 8 bases aligning to TRBD2. The CDR3 spans 16 residues. Losses at the gene ends were 5 bases for V and 0 bases for J; bases not matched to a gene: 6.

The sample holds many counts of this clonotype. The chain joins TRBV20-1 to TRBJ1-5; TRBD1 aligns across 10 bases. CDR1 is DFQATT and CDR2 is SNEGSKA in the germline V gene (reference sequence). V shed 5 bases and J 6 bases; nucleotides not matched to a gene: 1. The CDR3 is 12 amino acids. The CDR3 coding sequence is TGCAGTGCTCGGACAGGGGGTCAGCCCCAGCATTTT. It translates to CSARTGGQPQHF.

This clonotype was seen a few times. CDR3 loop: CSGDRDNTGELFF. The CDR3 region has the DNA TGCAGCGGAGATAGGGATAACACCGGGGAGCTGTTTTTT. The chain has TRBV29-1 and TRBJ2-2; D remains unclear. This CDR3 region has 13 residues. Germline assignment: CDR1 SQVTM and CDR2 ANQGSEA. V dropped 7 bases and J dropped 2 bases, with 11 bases sitting between them.

This clonotype was counted ten times or more. In DNA, the CDR3 is TGTGCCAGCAGCCTTACAGGGGGCGGTTCACCCCTCCACTTT. As protein: CASSLTGGGSPLHF. This chain links TRBV3-1 with TRBJ1-6; TRBD1 agrees at 9 bases. Trimming took 4 bases from V and 9 from J; bases not matched to a gene: 4. CDR3 size: 14 residues. Germline loops: CDR1 LGHDT, CDR2 YNNKEL (reference sequence).

This clonotype was seen many times. The CDR3 is CASSGQINEKLFF. The CDR3 DNA is TGTGCCAGCAGCGGACAGATTAATGAAAAACTGTTTTTT. The chain combines TRBV2 with TRBJ1-4, with a possible D match to TRBD1 (6 bases). The length of the CDR3 is 13 residues. CDR1 SNHLY and CDR2 FYNNEI come from the germline V gene. Trimming shortened V by 6 bases and J by 4 bases, and 9 bases separated the two germline ends.

On this clonotype itself: A much larger clone sits a single nucleotide away, making a read error possible. J is TRBJ2-1 and V is TRBV6-6; D remains unclear. The V end was cut by 5 bases, the J end by 7 bases, with 12 bases between. The germline V gene has CDR1 MNHNY and CDR2 SVGAGI (reference sequence). The CDR3 extends over 13 amino acids. The CDR3 loop reads CASSPCEKNEQFF. The CDR3, as DNA: TGTGCCAGCAGTCCCTGTGAGAAGAATGAGCAGTTCTTC.

This clonotype has only a few counts. The chain uses TRBV28 and TRBJ2-3; unclear D gene. V lost 7 bases and J 6 bases, leaving 14 bases between the germline ends. The CDR3 extends over 13 amino acids. Germline CDR1 is MDHEN and CDR2 is SYDVKM. CDR3 in amino acids: CASNKPDTDTQYF. The CDR3, as DNA: TGTGCCAGCAACAAACCAGACACGGATACGCAGTATTTT.